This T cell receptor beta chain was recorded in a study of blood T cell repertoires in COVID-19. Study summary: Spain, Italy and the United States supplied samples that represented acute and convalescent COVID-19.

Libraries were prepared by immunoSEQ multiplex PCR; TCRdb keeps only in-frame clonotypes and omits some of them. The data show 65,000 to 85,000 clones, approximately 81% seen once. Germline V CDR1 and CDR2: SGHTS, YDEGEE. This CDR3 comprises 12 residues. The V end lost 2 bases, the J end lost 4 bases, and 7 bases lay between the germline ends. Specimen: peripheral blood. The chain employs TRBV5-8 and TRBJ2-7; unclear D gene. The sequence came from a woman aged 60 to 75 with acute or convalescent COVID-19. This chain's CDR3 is CASSFSFYEQYV. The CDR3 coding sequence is TGTGCCAGCAGCTTTAGTTTTTACGAGCAGTACGTC.